The 10 T cell receptor beta chains below come from one sample, sequenced in a study of shared clonotypes between healthy human individuals (dated by TCRdb to 2019 to 2021). CD8 naive samples were obtained by positive selection for CCR7 among CD45RO-negative cells, yielding a CD45RA+CCR7+ population from which TemRA cells were excluded. Libraries were constructed by the immunoSEQ multiplex PCR assay. As stored in TCRdb, this immuneACCESS dataset retains in-frame rearrangements with V and J assigned. A fraction of the clones does not appear; measured against another copy, unresolved V genes explain less than half of the discrepancy, and the remainder lacks a known reason. The sample records around 1,900,000 clones, 93% of which are singletons. The ten most abundant clones make up under 2% of the sample. What was sequenced was naive CD8+ T cells from PBMCs. The cell subset or site label on this specimen signifies: CD45RA+CCR7+. These receptor sequences come from a man between 18 and 29 years old in good health. Some clones in this sample may be carry-over from other donors' samples.

The V and J genes are TRBV4-2 and TRBJ1-5, with TRBD1 matching over 8 bases. The CDR3 covers 18 residues. Per germline, CDR1 LGHNA and CDR2 YNFKEQ. V lost 4 bases and J lost 4; bases outside the gene matches: 15. The CDR3 sequence: CASSLKDTGDRLNQPQHF. The CDR3 nucleotides are TGTGCCAGCAGCCTCAAGGATACAGGGGACAGGCTTAATCAGCCCCAGCATTTT.

The chain has TRBV5-1 and TRBJ1-1; D not resolved. This CDR3 spans 14 amino acids. V was trimmed by 1 base and J by 5 bases, leaving 12 bases between them. Germline V gene lookup returns CDR1 SGHRS and CDR2 YFSETQ. CDR3 sequence: CASSLSVSGTEAFF. CDR3 bases: TGCGCCAGCAGCTTGTCTGTTTCCGGGACTGAAGCTTTCTTT. Together with reference TRBV5-1 and TRBJ1-1, the CDR3 gives the full variable domain: KAGVTQTPRYLIKTRGQQVTLSCSPISGHRSVSWYQQTPGQGLQFLFEYFSETQRNKGNFPGRFSGRQFSNSRSEMNVSTLELGDSALYLCASSLSVSGTEAFFGQGTRLTVV.

The V call is TRBV27, the J call TRBJ2-7, with D possibly being TRBD2 (6 bases). Germline lookup yields CDR1 MNHEY and CDR2 SMNVEV (reference sequence). V was pared by 5 bases and J by 0 bases, with 20 bases between. This CDR3 comprises 17 residues. The CDR3 loop is CASSPLGQGLFSYEQYF. In nucleotides, the CDR3 is TGTGCCAGCAGTCCCCTCGGTCAGGGACTTTTCTCCTACGAGCAGTACTTC.

Concerning this clone itself: Other nucleotide sequences from this sample produce the same CDR3. The chain joins TRBV29-1 to TRBJ2-7; D is unclear. Germline lookup yields CDR1 SQVTM and CDR2 ANQGSEA. The CDR3 contains 11 residues. Trimming removed 1 base at V and 4 bases at J, with 5 bases between. The CDR3 spells CSVEVGYEQYF. The CDR3 bases are TGCAGCGTTGAAGTAGGGTACGAGCAGTACTTC.

The chain joins TRBV12-5 to TRBJ2-1; D perhaps matches TRBD2 (6 bases). Trimming left V 0 bases short and J 2 bases short, with 17 bases between. This CDR3 has 18 residues. CDR1 is LGHNT and CDR2 is FRNRAP in the germline V gene. CDR3 nucleotide sequence: TGTGCTAGTGGTTTGGTACACCCCAGCGGGCTCACCTACAATGAGCAGTTCTTC. This gives the protein CASGLVHPSGLTYNEQFF.

With respect to this clone: This same CDR3 is encoded by further DNA sequences in the sample. V and J are TRBV29-1 and TRBJ2-1; 7 nucleotides agree with TRBD2. Per the germline V gene, CDR1 is SQVTM and CDR2 is ANQGSEA. Trimming took 3 bases from V and 4 from J; bases not matched to a gene: 3. The CDR3 totals 13 residues. Here the CDR3 DNA reads TGCAGCGTTGAGGGAGGGGTATACAATGAGCAGTTCTTC. Amino acid sequence: CSVEGGVYNEQFF.

The chain links TRBV11-3 to TRBJ1-3; no reliable D call. Trimming pared 5 bases from V and 8 bases from J, leaving 16 bases between. There are 14 residues in the CDR3. Germline CDR1 reads SGHNT; CDR2 reads YENEEA. The CDR3: CASSPGPPRDTIYF. The CDR3 DNA follows: TGTGCCAGCAGCCCCGGGCCTCCGCGGGACACCATATATTTT.

The rearrangement links TRBV27 to TRBJ2-1; D is perhaps TRBD1 or TRBD2 (5 bases each). The CDR3 runs to 15 residues. With 6 bases removed from V and 2 bases from J, the gap between germline ends came to 14 bases. Germline CDR1 is MNHEY and CDR2 is SMNVEV (reference sequence). For the CDR3, the DNA is TGTGCCAGCAGCCCCCTGGGACCGACCTACAATGAGCAGTTCTTC. Translating it yields CASSPLGPTYNEQFF.

The chain has TRBV27 and TRBJ2-3; TRBD1 is a possible D gene (6 bases). The V end lost 7 bases, the J end lost 4 bases, and 15 bases lay between the germline ends. CDR1 is MNHEY and CDR2 is SMNVEV in the germline V gene (reference sequence). The CDR3 extends over 14 amino acids. CDR3 sequence: CASTTIGGSDTQYF. In DNA, the CDR3 is TGTGCCAGCACTACTATAGGGGGATCAGATACGCAGTATTTT.

The chain has TRBV27 and TRBJ2-7, with TRBD2 matching over 8 bases. The length of the CDR3 is 15 residues. Trimming removed 2 bases from V and 3 bases from J; junction bases left unmatched: 6. Germline V gives CDR1 MNHEY, CDR2 SMNVEV (reference sequence). This CDR3 reads CASSLRSGGIYEQYF. DNA of the CDR3: TGTGCCAGCAGTTTAAGGTCGGGGGGGATCTACGAGCAGTACTTC.